The 25 T cell receptor beta chains presented below share a single source sample, sequenced in a study of spatial heterogeneity in lung cancer. Study-level results: It was found that expanded intratumoral alpha and beta TCR counts tracked tumor mutation counts.

No cognate antigen is known for these TCRs. Time point noted: sample taken at primary tumor resection. TCRdb passed the 5' RACE reads through MiXCR, listing each CDR3 protein once. Here the sample spans 8,000 to 10,000 distinct CDR3 sequences, 8.7% being singletons. The source material was lung tumor tissue, sampled at surgery. The receptor set was obtained from a female donor with early-stage non-small cell lung cancer.

This clonotype is deemed medium-sized. For the CDR3, the DNA is TGTGCCAGCAGGGATTCTACAACTAATGAAAAACTGTTTTTT. It encodes CASRDSTTNEKLFF. The rearrangement uses TRBV28 and TRBJ1-4; D not certain. CDR3 length: 14 amino acids. Germline lookup yields CDR1 MDHEN and CDR2 SYDVKM. Trimming took 6 bases from V and 0 from J, leaving 8 bases between them. Supplemented by reference TRBV28 and TRBJ1-4, the full variable domain reads DVKVTQSSRYLVKRTGEKVFLECVQDMDHENMFWYRQDPGLGLRLIYFSYDVKMKEKGDIPEGYSVSREKKERFSLILESASTNQTSMYLCASRDSTTNEKLFFGSGTQLSVL.

The J gene is TRBJ2-2, the V gene TRBV7-8; maybe TRBD2 (7 bases). The CDR3 contains 14 residues. Germline CDR1 reads SGHVS; CDR2 reads FQNEAQ. Trimming took off 10 bases at V and 5 bases at J, with 17 bases between the two ends. The CDR3 sequence: CATIAGAHTGELFF. CDR3 sequence (DNA): TGTGCCACCATCGCGGGGGCGCATACCGGGGAGCTGTTTTTT.

This clonotype has at least ten counts. This chain uses TRBV29-1 with TRBJ1-2; unclear D gene. This CDR3 is built from 11 residues. Trimming removed 7 bases from V and 1 base from J, with 7 bases in between. Germline V gene lookup returns CDR1 SQVTM and CDR2 ANQGSEA. The DNA of the CDR3 is TGCAGCGCCAGCTTTAACTATGGCTACACCTTC. Amino acids: CSASFNYGYTF. The variable domain in full, completed from reference TRBV29-1 and TRBJ1-2, reads SAVISQKPSRDICQRGTSLTIQCQVDSQVTMMFWYRQQPGQSLTLIATANQGSEATYESGFVIDKFPISRPNLTFSTLTVSNMSPEDSSIYLCSASFNYGYTFGSGTRLTVV.

The sample holds many counts of this clonotype. This chain connects TRBV7-8 to TRBJ1-2, with a possible D match to TRBD1 (5 bases). The CDR3 sequence is 15 residues long. CDR1 SGHVS and CDR2 FQNEAQ come from the germline V gene. The germline V and J ends were trimmed by 1 base and 4 bases, with 13 bases remaining between them. The CDR3 sequence: CASSLVPGGVYGYTF. In DNA form, the CDR3 reads TGTGCCAGCAGCTTAGTCCCGGGGGGAGTCTATGGCTACACCTTC.

This clonotype was seen many times. The V gene is TRBV6-2 or TRBV6-3, the J gene TRBJ1-5, with a weak D call TRBD1 (5 bases). Trimming pared 8 bases from V and 6 bases from J, leaving 17 bases between. CDR1 is MNHEY and CDR2 is SVGEGT in the germline V gene. The CDR3 consists of 14 residues. This chain's CDR3 is CASRNSGITQPQHF. CDR3 nucleotide sequence: TGTGCCAGCCGCAATTCAGGGATCACTCAGCCCCAGCATTTT.

This clonotype has ten or more counts. The chain joins TRBV12-3 or TRBV12-4 to TRBJ2-3, with a weak D call TRBD1 (5 bases). This CDR3 region has 13 residues. V was cut by 6 bases and J by 5 bases, with 12 bases left in between. The CDR3 nucleotides are TGTGCCAGCAGCCCCTGGGGCCGAGATACGCAGTATTTT. Its translation: CASSPWGRDTQYF.

V usage is TRBV15 and J usage is TRBJ2-1; D is perhaps TRBD1 (5 bases). Looked up from germline, CDR1 is LNHNV and CDR2 is YYDKDF (reference sequence). This CDR3 spans 15 amino acids. V was clipped by 3 bases and J by 3 bases, with 12 bases between them. Here the CDR3 reads CATSSTTGVYNEQFF. CDR3 coding DNA: TGTGCCACCAGCAGCACTACAGGAGTCTACAATGAGCAGTTCTTC.

In its sample, this clonotype was seen many times. V and J are TRBV6-5 and TRBJ1-1; no definite D call. This CDR3 spans 15 amino acids. Germline V gene sequence: CDR1 MNHEY, CDR2 SVGAGI. The V gene lost 0 bases and the J gene lost 1 base, with 9 bases spanning the gap. Here the CDR3 DNA reads TGTGCCAGCAGTTACTCTTTTACGGGGAACACTGAAGCTTTCTTT. This translates into CASSYSFTGNTEAFF.

This clonotype occurred a few times. The V gene is TRBV3-1, the J gene TRBJ2-4; possible D gene TRBD2, 6 bases. Germline CDR1 reads LGHDT; CDR2 reads YNNKEL (reference sequence). V lost 4 bases and J 0 bases, leaving 7 bases between the germline ends. This CDR3 contains 14 residues. The CDR3 reads CASSRGVAKNIQYF. CDR3 coding DNA: TGTGCCAGCAGCCGCGGGGTAGCCAAAAACATTCAGTACTTC. Together with reference TRBV3-1 and TRBJ2-4, the CDR3 gives the full variable domain: DTAVSQTPKYLVTQMGNDKSIKCEQNLGHDTMYWYKQDSKKFLKIMFSYNNKELIINETVPNRFSPKSPDKAHLNLHINSLELGDSAVYFCASSRGVAKNIQYFGAGTRLSVL.

This clonotype is labeled as medium-sized. One end of the junction is discordant with germline, which a read error may explain. The J gene is TRBJ2-5, the V gene TRBV2; D is tentatively TRBD1 or TRBD2 (5 bases each). There are 8 residues in the CDR3. Germline V lookup: CDR1 SNHLY, CDR2 FYNNEI. CDR3 nucleotides: TGTGCGATAACCGGGGCCCACTTC. Translation: CAITGAHF.

The table lists this clonotype with a few counts. V usage is TRBV13 and J usage is TRBJ2-5; the D is unclear. Per the germline V gene, CDR1 is PRHDT and CDR2 is FYEKMQ (reference sequence). There are 15 residues in the CDR3. Trimming shortened V by 0 bases and J by 0 bases, and 8 bases separated the two germline ends. The CDR3 region is CASSLGGQYQETQYF. The CDR3 DNA sequence: TGTGCCAGCAGCTTAGGGGGTCAGTACCAAGAGACCCAGTACTTC.

This clonotype occurred many times. The chain has TRBV6-2 or TRBV6-3 and TRBJ2-7; D possibly corresponds to TRBD2 (7 bases). The germline V and J ends were trimmed by 6 bases and 2 bases, with 14 bases remaining between them. CDR1 is MNHEY and CDR2 is SVGEGT in the germline V gene. This CDR3 is 14 amino acids long. The CDR3 nucleotides are TGTGCCAGCAGAGACGGGGGGCCGGCCTACGAGCAGTACTTC. Protein product: CASRDGGPAYEQYF.

This chain connects TRBV9 to TRBJ2-1, with 8 nucleotides matching TRBD1. The CDR3 loop spans 13 amino acids. Germline CDR1 is SGDLS and CDR2 is YYNGEE. The J segment lost 4 bases and the V segment lost 8 bases, leaving 5 bases of the junction unmatched. The CDR3 region has the DNA TGTGCCAGGAACAGGGGGTCGTACAATGAGCAGTTCTTC. This translates into CARNRGSYNEQFF. Supplemented by reference TRBV9 and TRBJ2-1, the full variable domain reads DSGVTQTPKHLITATGQRVTLRCSPRSGDLSVYWYQQSLDQGLQFLIQYYNGEERAKGNILERFSAQQFPDLHSELNLSSLELGDSALYFCARNRGSYNEQFFGPGTRLTVL.

Details on this clonotype: A read error may explain this, as a much larger clone is one base away. This chain joins TRBV27 and TRBJ2-3; D unclear. Looked up from germline, CDR1 is MNHEY and CDR2 is SMNVEV (reference sequence). Trimming shortened V by 5 bases and J by 8 bases, and 14 bases separated the two germline ends. The CDR3 contains 13 residues. CDR3 sequence (DNA): TGTGCCAGCAGTCTCATAGACTCTGGTACGCAGTATTTT. It encodes CASSLIDSGTQYF.

This clonotype came up many times. The rearrangement links TRBV14 to TRBJ2-2, with D unresolved. V lost 2 bases, J lost 5 bases, and 18 bases lay in between. Germline CDR1 and CDR2: SGHDN and FVKESK. This CDR3 has 17 residues. DNA of the CDR3: TGTGCCAGCAGCCAACGTCAATCCATAACTTTAACCGGGGAGCTGTTTTTT. Its translation: CASSQRQSITLTGELFF.

This clonotype is deemed medium-sized. V gene TRBV30 combines with J gene TRBJ1-1; D call uncertain. The CDR3 consists of 13 residues. The germline V gene encodes CDR1 GTSNPN and CDR2 SVGIG (reference sequence). V gave up 2 bases and J gave up 1 base, with 8 bases separating them. The CDR3 coding sequence is TGTGCCTGGAGTATGGGTCGGAACACTGAAGCTTTCTTT. Encoded protein: CAWSMGRNTEAFF.

This clonotype was recorded a few times. This CDR3 is CASSAEDSNQPQHF. The CDR3 bases are TGTGCCAGCAGTGCCGAGGACAGCAATCAGCCCCAGCATTTT. The V call is TRBV28, the J call TRBJ1-5; D ambiguous. The CDR3 has 14 amino acids. Germline V lookup: CDR1 MDHEN, CDR2 SYDVKM. V lost 5 bases, J lost 1 base, and 9 bases lay in between.

V is TRBV28 and J is TRBJ1-1; 8 bases align to TRBD1. The CDR3 spans 13 residues. The germline gives CDR1 MDHEN, CDR2 SYDVKM. Losses at the gene ends were 6 bases for V and 10 bases for J; bases not matched to a gene: 10. The CDR3 region is CASSSQGVRGAFF. The CDR3 DNA reads as TGTGCCAGCAGCTCACAGGGGGTCCGTGGAGCTTTCTTT.

This clonotype is a singleton in its sample. This chain links TRBV20-1 with TRBJ2-2; 7 bases match TRBD1. The CDR3 is made up of 15 amino acids. V gave up 0 bases and J gave up 7 bases; unmatched junction bases: 8. Germline V gives CDR1 DFQATT, CDR2 SNEGSKA (reference sequence). The CDR3 DNA sequence: TGCAGTGCTAGAGATAGGACCCAGGGGGTCGGGGAGCTGTTTTTT. Its translation: CSARDRTQGVGELFF.

This clonotype is termed medium-sized. The chain couples TRBV6-1 to TRBJ2-1; TRBD2 aligns across 9 bases. Losses at the gene ends were 6 bases for V and 4 bases for J; bases not matched to a gene: 7. The CDR3 has 15 residues. Germline V lookup: CDR1 MNHNS, CDR2 SASEGT. The CDR3 bases are TGTGCCAGCAGCGCGTCTAGCGGGGAATACAATGAGCAGTTCTTC. Protein product: CASSASSGEYNEQFF.

This clonotype appeared many times. This sequence joins TRBV11-3 and TRBJ2-5, with TRBD2 matching 8 bases. The CDR3 is 16 residues long. The trim removed 2 bases at V and 3 bases at J, leaving 8 bases unmatched. Germline lookup yields CDR1 SGHNT and CDR2 YENEEA. The CDR3 coding sequence is TGTGCCAGCAGCTTATCTCGGCGGGGGGACAAAGAGACCCAGTACTTC. Translated, it gives CASSLSRRGDKETQYF.

This clonotype was detected only a few times. The V call is TRBV29-1, the J call TRBJ2-7; D ambiguous. Germline loops: CDR1 SQVTM, CDR2 ANQGSEA. Trimming took 7 bases from V and 0 from J, leaving 7 bases between them. The CDR3 is 11 amino acids. Written as DNA, the CDR3 is TGCAGCGGCCGGACCTCCTACGAGCAGTACTTC. Translated: CSGRTSYEQYF.

This chain joins TRBV16 and TRBJ2-1; no reliable D call. CDR3 length equals 12 residues. V shed 5 bases and J shed 7 bases, with 9 bases lying between them. The germline CDR1 and CDR2 sequences are KGHSY and FQNENV. DNA for the CDR3: TGTGCCAGCAGCTCACAAGGTAATGAGCAGTTCTTC. It specifies CASSSQGNEQFF.

Relative to its sample, this clonotype is medium-sized. The V gene is TRBV12-3 or TRBV12-4, the J gene TRBJ1-1, with unresolved D. The CDR3 extends over 14 amino acids. V shed 4 bases and J shed 1 base, with 10 bases lying between them. CDR3 loop: CASSYMDGNTEAFF. The CDR3 DNA follows: TGTGCCAGCAGTTACATGGATGGGAACACTGAAGCTTTCTTT.

This clonotype has at least ten counts. The rearrangement joins TRBV14 to TRBJ2-1; D possibly matches TRBD1 or TRBD2 (5 bases each). The CDR3 is made up of 16 amino acids. Germline V CDR1 and CDR2: SGHDN, FVKESK. Trimming pared 2 bases from V and 5 bases from J, leaving 16 bases between. The CDR3 DNA reads as TGTGCCAGCAGCCAAACGGGGCAACTTAGGAACAATGAGCAGTTCTTC. Its translation is CASSQTGQLRNNEQFF.